The 30 T cell receptor beta chains below all came from one sample that was sequenced in a study of T cells after yellow fever vaccination. TCRdb re-called the 5' RACE reads with MiXCR, one entry per CDR3 protein. The sample consists of about 300,000 distinct CDR3 sequences, roughly 9% of them appearing once. Sample: CD4+ T cells sorted from PBMCs, taken 5 days after the yellow fever booster vaccination. These receptors were collected from a man between 18 and 29 years old who received the YFV17D yellow fever vaccine.

There are many counts of this clonotype. The rearrangement uses TRBV12-3 or TRBV12-4 and TRBJ2-3, with TRBD2 matching over 10 bases. The CDR3 is made up of 14 amino acids. V shed 5 bases and J 2 bases; nucleotides not matched to a gene: 1. This CDR3 is CASSTSGDTDTQYF. As DNA, the CDR3 is TGTGCCAGCAGTACTAGCGGGGACACAGATACGCAGTATTTT.

This clonotype was found many times. This chain links TRBV4-2 with TRBJ2-2; D gene uncertain. V lost 1 base to trimming and J lost 0 bases, with 6 bases between them. This CDR3 comprises 15 residues. The germline V gene encodes CDR1 LGHNA and CDR2 YNFKEQ. As DNA, the CDR3 is TGTGCCAGCAGCCAAGGTCTACCGAACACCGGGGAGCTGTTTTTT. It translates to CASSQGLPNTGELFF.

The chain recombines TRBV4-1 with TRBJ2-5, with TRBD1 as a possible D gene (6 bases). The V end was cut by 4 bases, the J end by 5 bases, with 20 bases between. CDR1 and CDR2 from the germline V gene are MGHRA and YSYEKL. There are 16 residues in the CDR3. CDR3 nucleotide sequence: TGCGCCAGCAGCCTCAAGTTGGGGGCGGTTGGGGAGACCCAGTACTTC. Residues: CASSLKLGAVGETQYF.

V is TRBV6-4 and J is TRBJ2-1, with D perhaps TRBD2 (7 bases). CDR1 and CDR2 from the germline V gene are MRHNA and SNTAGT. The V gene lost 0 bases and the J gene lost 8 bases, with 17 bases spanning the gap. This CDR3 has 16 residues. The CDR3 sequence: CASSDSIGGPPYEQFF. In DNA, the CDR3 is TGTGCCAGCAGTGACTCGATCGGGGGGCCGCCCTATGAGCAGTTCTTC.

The chain recombines TRBV29-1 with TRBJ2-3, with TRBD2 identical over 11 bases. Trimming cost V 5 bases and J 4 bases; bases outside gene matches: 8. The CDR3 runs 15 residues. From germline, CDR1 is SQVTM and CDR2 ANQGSEA. The CDR3 DNA follows: TGCAGCGTTCGTCTAGCGGGGGGTCCGCCAGATACGCAGTATTTT. This encodes CSVRLAGGPPDTQYF.

This chain connects TRBV5-1 to TRBJ1-4; D is perhaps TRBD1 (5 bases). CDR1 is SGHRS, CDR2 YFSETQ, per germline. The V end was cut by 2 bases, the J end by 14 bases, with 16 bases between. CDR3 length equals 13 residues. The CDR3 reads CASSFQGSGVLFF. CDR3 nucleotides: TGCGCCAGCAGCTTTCAGGGCTCCGGTGTTCTGTTTTTT.

V and J are TRBV6-5 and TRBJ2-1, with 12 bases fitting TRBD2. The CDR3 extends over 18 amino acids. Germline V CDR1 and CDR2: MNHEY, SVGAGI. V shed 6 bases, J shed 0 bases, and the junction held 9 bases outside the gene matches. CDR3 sequence reads: CASSQRTSGTSSYNEQFF. The DNA for the CDR3 is TGTGCCAGCAGCCAAAGGACTAGCGGGACGAGCTCCTACAATGAGCAGTTCTTC.

This clonotype was seen at least ten times. V gene TRBV5-1 combines with J gene TRBJ2-1; perhaps TRBD2 as D (5 bases). The CDR3 has 15 amino acids. The germline V gene encodes CDR1 SGHRS and CDR2 YFSETQ. The V and J ends lost 10 bases and 5 bases respectively, with 22 bases between them. Here the CDR3 reads CASGKYGGGDNEQFF. The CDR3 nucleotides read TGCGCCTCGGGGAAATATGGCGGAGGTGACAATGAGCAGTTCTTC. The variable domain in full, completed from reference TRBV5-1 and TRBJ2-1, reads KAGVTQTPRYLIKTRGQQVTLSCSPISGHRSVSWYQQTPGQGLQFLFEYFSETQRNKGNFPGRFSGRQFSNSRSEMNVSTLELGDSALYLCASGKYGGGDNEQFFGPGTRLTVL.

The chain links TRBV12-3 or TRBV12-4 to TRBJ2-3, with D possibly TRBD2 on 6 matching bases. CDR3 length equals 14 residues. The V gene lost 6 bases and the J gene lost 2 bases, with 12 bases spanning the gap. CDR3 loop: CASRPGLYTDTQYF. CDR3 in DNA: TGTGCCAGCAGGCCGGGACTCTACACAGATACGCAGTATTTT.

This clonotype was detected only a few times. The V gene is TRBV28, the J gene TRBJ1-2; no clear D gene. The CDR3 runs to 12 residues. V was clipped by 7 bases and J by 5 bases, with 11 bases between them. CDR1 MDHEN and CDR2 SYDVKM come from the germline V gene. As DNA, the CDR3 is TGTGCCAGCACCCCTCCGGGGTATGGCTACACCTTC. Translation gives CASTPPGYGYTF.

This clonotype was seen ten or more times. This chain uses TRBV3-1 with TRBJ1-1; D is ambiguous. Looked up from germline, CDR1 is LGHDT and CDR2 is YNNKEL (reference sequence). The CDR3 sequence is 13 residues long. The V gene lost 5 bases and the J gene lost 4 bases, with 11 bases spanning the gap. Here the CDR3 reads CASSSIMGTEAFF. CDR3 nucleotides: TGTGCCAGCAGCTCCATAATGGGCACTGAAGCTTTCTTT.

The table lists this clonotype with many counts. J is TRBJ2-1 and V is TRBV6-5; 9 bases map to TRBD1. Germline V gives CDR1 MNHEY, CDR2 SVGAGI. The CDR3 is 14 amino acids. V was clipped by 4 bases and J by 7 bases; unmatched bases: 5. The CDR3 loop is CASSSGQGGNEQFF. The DNA for the CDR3 is TGTGCCAGCAGTTCGGGACAGGGTGGGAATGAGCAGTTCTTC.

This clonotype was picked up a small number of times. The V call is TRBV4-3, the J call TRBJ1-5; 9 nucleotides line up with TRBD1. V was clipped by 1 base and J by 7 bases; unmatched bases: 5. The CDR3 loop spans 15 amino acids. The germline CDR1 and CDR2 sequences are LGHNA and YSLEER. CDR3 amino acids: CASSQVGGTGQPQHF. The DNA of the CDR3 is TGCGCCAGCAGCCAAGTCGGCGGGACAGGGCAGCCCCAGCATTTT.

The genes are TRBV4-1 and TRBJ2-5; 13 bases are shared with TRBD2. Germline CDR1 reads MGHRA; CDR2 reads YSYEKL. V shed 4 bases, J shed 1 base, and the junction held 9 bases outside the gene matches. The CDR3 loop spans 18 amino acids. In DNA form, the CDR3 reads TGCGCCAGCAGCCCCACGGGGACTAGCGGGGATGTCCAAGAGACCCAGTACTTC. This encodes CASSPTGTSGDVQETQYF.

This clonotype came up a few times. J is TRBJ1-2 and V is TRBV9, with D uncertain. The germline V and J ends were trimmed by 4 bases and 7 bases, with 23 bases remaining between them. This CDR3 has 16 residues. Germline assignment: CDR1 SGDLS and CDR2 YYNGEE. The CDR3 DNA follows: TGTGCCAGCAGCTCAGAAGTGAGTCCGAGCCAAACTGGCTACACCTTC. The encoded protein is CASSSEVSPSQTGYTF.

The chain carries TRBV7-9 and TRBJ2-3; 9 bases line up with TRBD2. Germline V gives CDR1 SEHNR, CDR2 FQNEAQ (reference sequence). CDR3 length: 16 residues. Trimming removed 5 bases from V and 3 bases from J; junction bases left unmatched: 9. The CDR3 coding sequence is TGTGCCAGCAGCCCGAGGACGACTAGCGGAACAGATACGCAGTATTTT. It codes for CASSPRTTSGTDTQYF.

The table lists this clonotype with many counts. CDR3 sequence: CASSQERTGRTGELFF. Here the CDR3 DNA reads TGCGCCAGCAGCCAAGAGAGGACAGGGAGGACCGGGGAGCTGTTTTTT. The chain uses TRBV4-3 and TRBJ2-2; 8 bases are a match to TRBD1. Germline V gene sequence: CDR1 LGHNA, CDR2 YSLEER. V lost 0 bases and J lost 5; bases outside the gene matches: 5. The CDR3 covers 16 residues.

This clonotype showed up just a few times. The chain couples TRBV20-1 to TRBJ2-7; D is perhaps TRBD1 (6 bases). Germline CDR1 is DFQATT and CDR2 is SNEGSKA (reference sequence). This CDR3 is 14 amino acids long. V was clipped by 6 bases and J by 0 bases, with 15 bases between them. The DNA of the CDR3 is TGCAGTGCCAGGGGACCCACGGGCTCCTACGAGCAGTACGTC. Protein sequence: CSARGPTGSYEQYV.

The sample holds a few counts of this clonotype. CDR3 nucleotide sequence: TGTGCCAGCAGCCCGCCGGTACAGAGCTCCTACAATGAGCAGTTCTTC. Translation: CASSPPVQSSYNEQFF. V gene TRBV25-1 combines with J gene TRBJ2-1, with D unclear. In germline, CDR1 is MGHDK, CDR2 SYGVNS. Trimming left V 6 bases short and J 0 bases short, with 15 bases between. There are 16 residues in the CDR3.

The V gene is TRBV9, the J gene TRBJ2-3, with D perhaps matching TRBD1 (6 bases). CDR3 size: 16 residues. V lost 4 bases, J lost 0 bases, and 15 bases lay in between. Germline V gene lookup returns CDR1 SGDLS and CDR2 YYNGEE. CDR3 sequence: CASSTTGTPSTDTQYF. In DNA, the CDR3 is TGTGCCAGCAGCACGACCGGGACACCAAGCACAGATACGCAGTATTTT.

The CDR3: CASSLAGRAATEAFF. As DNA, the CDR3 is TGTGCCAGCAGCTTAGCCGGCAGGGCGGCCACTGAAGCTTTCTTT. The chain is built from TRBV7-9 and TRBJ1-1, with a weak D call TRBD1 (5 bases). This CDR3 contains 15 residues. CDR1 is SEHNR and CDR2 is FQNEAQ in the germline V gene (reference sequence). V lost 0 bases and J 4 bases, leaving 12 bases between the germline ends.

This rearrangement joins TRBV27 to TRBJ1-6; D not resolved. The CDR3 is made up of 15 amino acids. Germline CDR1 is MNHEY and CDR2 is SMNVEV (reference sequence). The V gene lost 2 bases and the J gene lost 6 bases, with 11 bases spanning the gap. The CDR3: CASSLRAQPNSPLHF. DNA of the CDR3: TGTGCCAGCAGTTTAAGGGCCCAACCTAATTCACCCCTCCACTTT.

This clonotype was counted many times. The gene calls are TRBV5-1 and TRBJ1-1; no firm D call. V lost 0 bases and J lost 2, with 5 bases in between. CDR1 is SGHRS, CDR2 YFSETQ, per germline. This CDR3 contains 13 residues. The CDR3 DNA sequence: TGCGCCAGCAGCTTGGAGAGCAACACTGAAGCTTTCTTT. Its protein is CASSLESNTEAFF.

The chain has TRBV11-2 and TRBJ1-4; D uncertain. Germline V gives CDR1 SGHAT, CDR2 FQNNGV. The CDR3 extends over 15 amino acids. Trimming shortened V by 5 bases and J by 0 bases, and 10 bases separated the two germline ends. The CDR3 loop reads CASSPAFSTNEKLFF. CDR3 DNA sequence: TGTGCCAGCAGCCCCGCCTTTTCAACTAATGAAAAACTGTTTTTT.

The chain is built from TRBV4-3 and TRBJ1-6, with TRBD1 as a possible D gene (6 bases). From germline, CDR1 is LGHNA and CDR2 YSLEER. V lost 0 bases and J 10 bases, leaving 13 bases between the germline ends. The CDR3 has 15 amino acids. CDR3 coding DNA: TGCGCCAGCAGCCAAGAGGGGCGGGGGCTCTCACCCCTCCACTTT. This translates into CASSQEGRGLSPLHF.

This chain links TRBV5-1 with TRBJ2-3, with 7 nucleotides matching TRBD1. With V trimmed by 3 bases and J by 2 bases, 9 bases remained unmatched. This CDR3 is built from 16 residues. CDR1 is SGHRS and CDR2 is YFSETQ in the germline V gene. The CDR3 region has the DNA TGCGCCAGCAGCTCCCAACAGGGGTGGGCCACAGATACGCAGTATTTT. It encodes CASSSQQGWATDTQYF.

The genes are TRBV4-3 and TRBJ2-7; weak D call: TRBD1 (5 bases). The CDR3 loop spans 15 amino acids. V shed 3 bases and J shed 6 bases, with 18 bases lying between them. Germline loops: CDR1 LGHNA, CDR2 YSLEER. CDR3 sequence: CASSQAGLQGSEQYV. As DNA, the CDR3 is TGCGCCAGCAGCCAGGCCGGGTTGCAGGGCAGCGAGCAGTACGTC.

CDR3 coding DNA: TGTGCCAGCAGCCGCGGGAGGGGCTCTGGGGCCAACGTCCTGACTTTC. It translates to CASSRGRGSGANVLTF. The chain uses TRBV7-2 and TRBJ2-6, with 9 bases fitting TRBD2. Germline values: CDR1 SGHTA, CDR2 FQGNSA. The CDR3 is made up of 16 amino acids. Germline trimming cut 5 bases from V and 0 bases from J; bases unmatched to any gene: 2.

Only one count was recorded for this clonotype. The rearrangement joins TRBV15 to TRBJ2-5; 8 bases are a match to TRBD1. The CDR3 is 14 residues long. With 3 bases clipped from V and 4 bases from J, the junction kept 4 bases outside the gene matches. Germline V gene lookup returns CDR1 LNHNV and CDR2 YYDKDF (reference sequence). The DNA for the CDR3 is TGTGCCACCAGCAGCGACAGGGGACGAGAGACCCAGTACTTC. Translation: CATSSDRGRETQYF.

The chain recombines TRBV12-3 or TRBV12-4 with TRBJ2-5; 7 bases agree with TRBD1. The V gene end was trimmed by 5 bases and the J gene end by 7 bases; junction bases not matched to a gene: 10. The CDR3 spans 14 residues. The CDR3 DNA is TGTGCCAGCAGTCTAGGGGACAGCTGGGGGACCCAGTACTTC. As protein: CASSLGDSWGTQYF.